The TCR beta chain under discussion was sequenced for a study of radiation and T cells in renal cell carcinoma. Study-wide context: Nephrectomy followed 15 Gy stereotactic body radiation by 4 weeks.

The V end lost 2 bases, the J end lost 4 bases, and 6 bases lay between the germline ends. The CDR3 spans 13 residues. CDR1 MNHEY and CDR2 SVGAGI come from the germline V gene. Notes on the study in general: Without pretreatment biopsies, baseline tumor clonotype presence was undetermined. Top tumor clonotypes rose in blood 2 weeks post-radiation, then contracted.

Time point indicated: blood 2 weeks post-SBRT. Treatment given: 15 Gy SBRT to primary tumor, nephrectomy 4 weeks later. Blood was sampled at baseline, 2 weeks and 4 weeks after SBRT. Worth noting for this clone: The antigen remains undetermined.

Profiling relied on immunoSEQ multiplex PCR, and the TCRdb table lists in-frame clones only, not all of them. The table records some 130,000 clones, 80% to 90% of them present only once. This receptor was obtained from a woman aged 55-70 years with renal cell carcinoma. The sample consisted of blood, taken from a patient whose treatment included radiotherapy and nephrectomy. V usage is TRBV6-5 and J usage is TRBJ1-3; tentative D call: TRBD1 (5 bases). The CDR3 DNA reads TGTGCCAGCAGTTACGGGGGGGGAAACACCATATATTTT. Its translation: CASSYGGGNTIYF.